The present T cell receptor beta chain was sequenced within a study of OX40 agonist ivuxolimab in advanced cancers. For the study at large: A partial response was reached by three patients: one with hepatocellular carcinoma and two with cutaneous melanoma. Study-level findings and limits: By week 6 at 0.1 to 3.0 mg/kg, blood CD4+ and CD8+ T cells had expanded clonally.

With respect to this clone: The target antigen is unknown.

Germline assignment: CDR1 MNHEY and CDR2 SVGAGI. This CDR3 region has 13 residues. Trimming stripped 1 base from V and 6 bases from J, with 9 bases between. Only in-frame clones appear in the TCRdb table, and some are missing; sequencing was by immunoSEQ multiplex PCR. The sample yields tens of thousands of clones, 75% to 90% seen once. Autoimmune disease history or systemic immunosuppression barred patients. This chain uses TRBV6-5 with TRBJ1-1; tentative D call: TRBD1 (5 bases). The starting material was CD4+ or CD8+ T cells sorted from blood, obtained in a trial of the OX40 agonist ivuxolimab. This sequence originates from an adult with an advanced solid tumor such as melanoma, head and neck, liver or kidney cancer. CDR3 residues: CASSYFRGSEAFF. CDR3 DNA sequence: TGTGCCAGCAGTTACTTTAGGGGATCTGAAGCTTTCTTT.